The 4 T cell receptor beta chains reported below all come from one sample, sequenced in a study of radiation and T cells in renal cell carcinoma. TCRdb's table, derived via immunoSEQ multiplex PCR, lists solely in-frame clones and lacks some. The data show over 60,000 clones, with 83% seen just once and about 2.5% held by the top ten. Time point reported: blood 4 weeks post-SBRT, at nephrectomy. The treatment: 15 Gy SBRT to primary tumor, nephrectomy 4 weeks later. Sequences were derived from blood, sampled from a patient whose treatment included radiotherapy and nephrectomy. Source of these receptors: a woman aged 60-75 years with renal cell carcinoma.

This clone has only a few counts. The CDR3: CASSLRSGQGAEKLFF. In nucleotides, the CDR3 is TGCGCCAGCAGCTTGCGATCGGGACAGGGGGCTGAAAAACTGTTTTTT. This chain joins TRBV5-1 and TRBJ1-4; TRBD1 matches 12 bases. V shed 1 base, J shed 7 bases, and the junction held 5 bases outside the gene matches. Per germline, CDR1 SGHRS and CDR2 YFSETQ. There are 16 residues in the CDR3.

This chain links TRBV18 with TRBJ2-2, with D perhaps TRBD1 (6 bases). This CDR3 has 16 residues. Trimming left V 6 bases short and J 1 base short, with 15 bases between. Germline lookup yields CDR1 KGHSH and CDR2 LQKENI. This CDR3 reads CASSLQGSKNTGELFF. CDR3 bases: TGTGCCAGCTCCCTCCAGGGGTCGAAGAACACCGGGGAGCTGTTTTTT.

This chain connects TRBV27 to TRBJ2-7; weak D call: TRBD2 (6 bases). The germline V and J ends were trimmed by 3 bases and 4 bases, with 16 bases remaining between them. Germline CDR1 is MNHEY and CDR2 is SMNVEV (reference sequence). The CDR3 extends over 15 amino acids. The CDR3 is CASSFQPGLYYEQYF. The CDR3 DNA is TGTGCCAGCAGTTTTCAGCCGGGACTCTATTACGAGCAGTACTTC.

This clone was seen just once. The chain combines TRBV5-6 with TRBJ2-5; 11 bases are shared with TRBD2. CDR1 is SGHDT, CDR2 YYEEEE, per germline. J gave up 5 bases and V 1 base, and 4 bases lay outside the gene matches. The CDR3 is made up of 15 amino acids. CDR3 in amino acids: CASSLQPSGGETQYF. The CDR3 DNA is TGTGCCAGCAGCTTGCAGCCTAGCGGGGGGGAGACCCAGTACTTC.